This T cell receptor (beta chain) originates from a study of blood T cell repertoires in COVID-19. Study-wide context: The United States, Italy and Spain provided the acute and convalescent COVID-19 samples. Sources were T cells, B-cell-depleted T cells, or PBMCs; the material itself was cDNA or gDNA.

Under the authors' procedure: Counts of nucleated cells, estimated from reference gene primer amplification, were obtained. Only in-frame clones appear in the TCRdb table, and some are missing; sequencing was by immunoSEQ multiplex PCR. V, J and clone size reflect that table, while D and trimming were determined from the DNA. Altogether a few hundred thousand clones are present, about 86% being singletons, with the ten largest covering approximately 1.3%. Germline assignment: CDR1 GTSNPN and CDR2 SVGIG (reference sequence). The V and J ends lost 0 bases and 6 bases, in that order; junction bases with no gene match: 3. The CDR3 totals 13 residues.

The V call is TRBV30, the J call TRBJ2-7; TRBD1 aligns across 9 bases. This receptor was obtained from a woman between 45 and 60 years old with acute or convalescent COVID-19. The sequenced material came from peripheral blood. CDR3 sequence (DNA): TGTGCCTGGAGTGTACAGGGGGCGGGCGAGCAGTACTTC. This encodes CAWSVQGAGEQYF.